What follows are 20 T cell receptor beta chains derived from one specimen sequenced in a study of blood T cell repertoires in COVID-19. Sequencing was performed with immunoSEQ multiplex PCR; in TCRdb, only in-frame clones are kept and a portion is missing. The table records hundreds of thousands of clones, about 83% of them present only once. Sequencing input: PBMCs or T cells enriched from blood (not recorded which). The receptors originated from a woman aged 40-49 years who had been exposed to COVID-19.

V and J are TRBV19 and TRBJ2-1; no definite D call. Germline CDR1 and CDR2: LNHDA and SQIVND (reference sequence). Trimming shortened V by 5 bases and J by 5 bases, and 7 bases separated the two germline ends. This CDR3 is built from 12 residues. The CDR3 DNA reads as TGTGCCAGTAGTGCGCGGAACAATGAGCAGTTCTTC. Its translation is CASSARNNEQFF.

V gene TRBV6-5 combines with J gene TRBJ1-2; 7 bases agree with TRBD1. Trimming cost V 5 bases and J 5 bases; bases outside gene matches: 8. The CDR3 length is 14 residues. Germline-derived CDR1 and CDR2 are MNHEY and SVGAGI. CDR3 bases: TGTGCCAGCAGTCCCATAGGGGGCGCGTATGGCTACACCTTC. Residues: CASSPIGGAYGYTF.

The chain recombines TRBV5-1 with TRBJ1-2; D is perhaps TRBD1 (5 bases). Looked up from germline, CDR1 is SGHRS and CDR2 is YFSETQ. V lost 4 bases and J lost 12, with 22 bases in between. This CDR3 spans 14 amino acids. CDR3 in amino acids: CASSPRVAGDGDTF. The CDR3 bases are TGCGCCAGCAGCCCCAGAGTTGCGGGGGACGGGGACACCTTC.

The rearrangement joins TRBV4-1 to TRBJ2-1; 8 bases are a match to TRBD2. Germline lookup yields CDR1 MGHRA and CDR2 YSYEKL. Losses at the gene ends were 4 bases for V and 0 bases for J; bases not matched to a gene: 8. The CDR3 totals 17 residues. DNA for the CDR3: TGCGCCAGCAGCCCCCGGACTAGCCCCAGCTCCTACAATGAGCAGTTCTTC. Protein sequence: CASSPRTSPSSYNEQFF.

V and J are TRBV5-1 and TRBJ1-1, with 9 bases fitting TRBD1. CDR3 size: 14 residues. Unmatched junction bases numbered 8, after V lost 4 bases and J lost 7 bases. Germline CDR1 and CDR2: SGHRS and YFSETQ. CDR3 in amino acids: CASSPRDREDEAFF. The CDR3 DNA reads TGCGCCAGCAGCCCCCGGGACAGGGAGGATGAAGCTTTCTTT.

This sequence joins TRBV6-4 and TRBJ2-1; TRBD1 matches 8 bases. After removal of 8 bases from V and 3 bases from J, the junction contained 15 bases not matched to a gene. The CDR3 extends over 17 amino acids. Germline assignment: CDR1 MRHNA and CDR2 SNTAGT. The CDR3 nucleotides are TGTGCCAGCTTCTCGGTGGGGGTTGGGACAGGCTACAATGAGCAGTTCTTC. Translated, it gives CASFSVGVGTGYNEQFF.

The gene calls are TRBV7-2 and TRBJ1-1; D is perhaps TRBD1 (6 bases). Germline lookup yields CDR1 SGHTA and CDR2 FQGNSA. CDR3 length: 16 residues. The ends were cut back, 6 bases at V and 10 bases at J, with 27 bases in the middle. In nucleotides, the CDR3 is TGTGCCAGCAGTGAAAACCCCCCAGGGGTCGGGGCCCGAGCTTTCTTT. Residues: CASSENPPGVGARAFF.

On this clone: The same CDR3 can be traced to other DNA sequences in this sample. The V call is TRBV25-1, the J call TRBJ1-1; D call uncertain. Trimming cost V 4 bases and J 0 bases, with 6 bases left between them. Germline V lookup: CDR1 MGHDK, CDR2 SYGVNS. The CDR3 covers 13 residues. Here the CDR3 reads CASSASMNTEAFF. As DNA, the CDR3 is TGTGCCAGCAGTGCATCCATGAACACTGAAGCTTTCTTT.

This chain joins TRBV10-3 and TRBJ1-5; possibly TRBD1 for D (6 bases). The CDR3 runs 15 residues. In germline, CDR1 is ENHRY, CDR2 SYGVKD. V shed 4 bases and J shed 0 bases, with 10 bases lying between them. This CDR3 reads CAISAGQFSNQPQHF. CDR3 DNA sequence: TGTGCCATCAGTGCGGGACAATTTAGCAATCAGCCCCAGCATTTT.

The rearrangement links TRBV7-7 to TRBJ1-3; TRBD1 agrees at 7 bases. The CDR3 sequence is 19 residues long. Germline assignment: CDR1 SSHAT and CDR2 FNYEAQ (reference sequence). With 5 bases clipped from V and 3 bases from J, the junction kept 19 bases outside the gene matches. The CDR3 DNA reads as TGTGCCAGCAGCGCATCAGAGACCGACAGGGAACGAATTGGAAACACCATATATTTT. Translating gives CASSASETDRERIGNTIYF.

The rearrangement links TRBV19 to TRBJ2-4; perhaps TRBD1 as D (6 bases). V was shortened by 4 bases and J by 9 bases, with 22 bases between the two germline ends. The CDR3 covers 16 residues. Per the germline V gene, CDR1 is LNHDA and CDR2 is SQIVND (reference sequence). The CDR3 reads CASSTRSSGVPGIQYF. CDR3 sequence (DNA): TGTGCCAGTAGTACCAGATCTTCAGGGGTGCCGGGCATTCAGTACTTC. Drawing the rest from reference TRBV19 and TRBJ2-4, the complete variable domain is DGGITQSPKYLFRKEGQNVTLSCEQNLNHDAMYWYRQDPGQGLRLIYYSQIVNDFQKGDIAEGYSVSREKKESFPLTVTSAQKNPTAFYLCASSTRSSGVPGIQYFGAGTRLSVL.

The V and J genes are TRBV7-2 and TRBJ2-7; TRBD1 might be the D (6 bases). Germline V gene data show CDR1 as SGHTA and CDR2 as FQGNSA. The CDR3 contains 15 residues. The V and J ends lost 0 bases and 4 bases respectively, with 13 bases between them. CDR3 coding DNA: TGTGCCAGCAGCTTAGCGGGGACATTTGAGTACGAGCAGTACTTC. Translated, it gives CASSLAGTFEYEQYF. Supplemented by reference TRBV7-2 and TRBJ2-7, the full variable domain reads GAGVSQSPSNKVTEKGKDVELRCDPISGHTALYWYRQSLGQGLEFLIYFQGNSAPDKSGLPSDRFSAERTGGSVSTLTIQRTQQEDSAVYLCASSLAGTFEYEQYFGPGTRLTVT.

The CDR3 DNA follows: TGTGCCACCAAAATTGGCAGGGCGAATGAAAAACTGTTTTTT. Its translation is CATKIGRANEKLFF. The chain combines TRBV19 with TRBJ1-4; D may be TRBD1 (5 bases). The CDR3 has 14 residues. Germline CDR1 is LNHDA and CDR2 is SQIVND (reference sequence). The V end lost 10 bases, the J end lost 5 bases, and 17 bases lay between the germline ends.

This chain uses TRBV4-2 with TRBJ1-2, with a weak D call TRBD1 (6 bases). The CDR3 length is 14 residues. CDR1 is LGHNA, CDR2 YNFKEQ, per germline. V lost 0 bases and J 6 bases, leaving 11 bases between the germline ends. Here the CDR3 reads CASSQEGAGNGYTF. The CDR3, as DNA: TGTGCCAGCAGCCAAGAGGGGGCTGGGAATGGCTACACCTTC.

This chain connects TRBV9 to TRBJ1-4; perhaps TRBD1 as D (6 bases). V lost 3 bases, J lost 1 base, and 13 bases lay in between. The germline V gene encodes CDR1 SGDLS and CDR2 YYNGEE. The CDR3 extends over 16 amino acids. The DNA of the CDR3 is TGTGCCAGCAGCGCATTCAGGGGAGAAACTAATGAAAAACTGTTTTTT. The encoded protein is CASSAFRGETNEKLFF.

CDR3 in amino acids: CASSNPGGRSGELFF. In DNA, the CDR3 is TGTGCCAGTAGTAACCCGGGGGGGCGGTCCGGGGAGCTGTTTTTT. The chain uses TRBV19 and TRBJ2-2; the match to TRBD2 covers 8 bases. The germline V gene has CDR1 LNHDA and CDR2 SQIVND (reference sequence). V gave up 4 bases and J gave up 6 bases; unmatched junction bases: 7. CDR3 length: 15 amino acids.

For this clone: Other DNA sequences in the sample encode the same CDR3. This chain links TRBV19 with TRBJ1-2; D remains unclear. There are 12 residues in the CDR3. Germline-derived CDR1 and CDR2 are LNHDA and SQIVND (reference sequence). V shed 4 bases and J shed 1 base, with 4 bases lying between them. The CDR3 is CASSTNNYGYTF. Here the CDR3 DNA reads TGTGCCAGTAGTACCAATAACTATGGCTACACCTTC.

This clone has a single count. The V and J genes are TRBV18 and TRBJ1-3, with a possible D match to TRBD1 (6 bases). The CDR3 is 16 amino acids. Germline loops: CDR1 KGHSH, CDR2 LQKENI. V was clipped by 8 bases and J by 0 bases, with 17 bases between them. Written as DNA, the CDR3 is TGTGCCAGCACGCCGGCAGGGGCTTACTCTGGAAACACCATATATTTT. This gives the protein CASTPAGAYSGNTIYF.

The chain has TRBV19 and TRBJ2-2; D gene unclear. V shed 3 bases and J shed 6 bases, with 11 bases lying between them. Germline loops: CDR1 LNHDA, CDR2 SQIVND (reference sequence). The CDR3 loop spans 14 amino acids. The chain's CDR3 is CASSIGRASGELFF. DNA of the CDR3: TGTGCCAGTAGTATTGGTCGAGCGTCCGGGGAGCTGTTTTTT.

The rearrangement links TRBV5-4 to TRBJ1-5, with D perhaps matching TRBD1 (6 bases). CDR1 SGHNT and CDR2 YYREEE come from the germline V gene (reference sequence). The V gene lost 0 bases and the J gene lost 1 base, with 14 bases spanning the gap. The CDR3 totals 17 residues. The CDR3 is CASSLGPRGGSNQPQHF. CDR3 coding DNA: TGTGCCAGCAGCTTGGGCCCCAGGGGAGGGAGCAATCAGCCCCAGCATTTT.